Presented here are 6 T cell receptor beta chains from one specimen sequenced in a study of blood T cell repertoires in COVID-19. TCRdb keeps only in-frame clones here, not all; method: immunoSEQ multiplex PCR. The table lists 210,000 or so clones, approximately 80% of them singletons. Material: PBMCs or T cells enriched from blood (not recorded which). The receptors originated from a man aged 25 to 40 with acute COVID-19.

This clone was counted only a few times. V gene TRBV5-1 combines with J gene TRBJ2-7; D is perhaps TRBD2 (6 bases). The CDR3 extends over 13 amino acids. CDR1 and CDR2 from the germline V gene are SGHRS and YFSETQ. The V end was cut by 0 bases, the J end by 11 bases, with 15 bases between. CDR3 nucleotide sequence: TGCGCCAGCAGCTTGGCCGGCGGGATATTGGAGTACTTC. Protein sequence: CASSLAGGILEYF.

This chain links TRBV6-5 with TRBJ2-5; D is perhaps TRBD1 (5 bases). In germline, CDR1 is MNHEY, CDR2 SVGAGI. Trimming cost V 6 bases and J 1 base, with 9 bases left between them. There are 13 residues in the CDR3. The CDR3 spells CASRLQGQETQYF. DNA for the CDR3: TGTGCCAGCAGGCTCCAGGGCCAAGAGACCCAGTACTTC.

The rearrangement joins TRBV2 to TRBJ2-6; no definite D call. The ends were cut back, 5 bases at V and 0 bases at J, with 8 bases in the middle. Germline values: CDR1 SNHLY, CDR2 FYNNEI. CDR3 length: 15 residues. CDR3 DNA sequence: TGTGCCAGCAGTTCCGTCTTCTCTGGGGCCAACGTCCTGACTTTC. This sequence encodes CASSSVFSGANVLTF.

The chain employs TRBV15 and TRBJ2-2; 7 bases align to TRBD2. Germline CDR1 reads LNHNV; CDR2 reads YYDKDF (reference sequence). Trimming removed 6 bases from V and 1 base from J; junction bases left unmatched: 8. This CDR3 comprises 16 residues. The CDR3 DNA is TGTGCCACCAGGGGCCCGGGGGGTCGGAACACCGGGGAGCTGTTTTTT. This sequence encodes CATRGPGGRNTGELFF.

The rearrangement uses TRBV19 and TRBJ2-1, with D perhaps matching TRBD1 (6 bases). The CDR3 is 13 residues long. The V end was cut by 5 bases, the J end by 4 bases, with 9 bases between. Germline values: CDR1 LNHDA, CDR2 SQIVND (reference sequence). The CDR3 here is CASSGTQYNEQFF. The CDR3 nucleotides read TGTGCCAGTAGTGGGACACAGTACAATGAGCAGTTCTTC.

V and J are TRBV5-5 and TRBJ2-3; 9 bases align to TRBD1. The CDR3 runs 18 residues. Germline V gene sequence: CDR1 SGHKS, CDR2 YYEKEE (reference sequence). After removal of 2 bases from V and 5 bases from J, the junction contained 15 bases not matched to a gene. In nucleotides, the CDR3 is TGTGCCAGCAGCTTTTTGTTTCGGGACAGGGTAGTTATAGATACGCAGTATTTT. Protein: CASSFLFRDRVVIDTQYF.